Listed below are T cell receptor beta chains from one sample, sequenced in a study of T cells in Graves' hyperthyroidism and ophthalmopathy. TCRdb re-called the multiplex PCR reads through MiXCR, storing one row per CDR3 protein. The sample has hundreds of thousands of distinct CDR3 sequences, roughly 15% seen once. Sequences were obtained from blood. These receptors were obtained from a woman between 45 and 60 years old with Graves' ophthalmopathy. The CDR3 runs from the conserved cysteine through the conserved F or W.

>TRBV2
CASNQDYEQYF
>TRBV7-3
CASSPHRAGTGELFF
>TRBV12-3/TRBV12-4
CASSLGQGAGEQYF
>TRBV24-1
CAISGRTYEQYF
>TRBV12-3/TRBV12-4
CASRGGQGDNQPQHF
>TRBV11-2
CASSSTGTGDIQYF
>TRBV28
CASRGRIMNTEAFF
>TRBV29-1
CSVEGSDGYTF
>TRBV28
CASSSLQVNYGYTF
>TRBV12-3/TRBV12-4
CASSLRTGFGYTF
>TRBV20-1
CSAPTSGYEGQYF
>TRBV20-1
CSARERLAGGYEQYF
>TRBV30
CAWKAGLAGRNEQFF
>TRBV25-1
CASSDSGAGNTEAFF
>TRBV28
CASSSADRGIEAFF
>TRBV6-1
CASSERFGPAQHF
>TRBV6-2/TRBV6-3
CASSYLDGPHEQYF